Here is one T cell receptor beta chain with its context. Antigen: not known. The CDR3 length is 16 residues. J was trimmed by 4 bases and V by 5 bases; bases with no gene match: 10. Germline CDR1 is LGHNA and CDR2 is YNFKEQ. Profiling relied on immunoSEQ multiplex PCR, and the TCRdb table lists in-frame clones only, not all of them. The table lists approximately 2,300,000 clones, 85% to 95% of them singletons, with about 0.41% in the top ten. This sample is part of a study of shared clonotypes between healthy human individuals. Findings and limits, study-wide: Clonotype sharing among the donors was expected to vary with sequencing depth.

It was into CD45RA+ naive and CD45RA-negative memory subsets that the CD4+ cells were split. The material sequenced was naive CD4+ T cells from PBMCs. Subset noted: CD45RA+ positively selected. The clonotype originates from a man between 18 and 35 years old in good health. Some clones in this sample may be carry-over from other donors' samples. The chain employs TRBV4-2 and TRBJ2-2; the match to TRBD1 covers 7 bases. As DNA, the CDR3 is TGTGCCAGCAGCTTACAGGGGCATCTTGGCACCGGGGAGCTGTTTTTT. It codes for CASSLQGHLGTGELFF.